Following are 5 T cell receptor beta chains from one sample sequenced in a study of blood T cell repertoires in COVID-19. The repertoire was sequenced with immunoSEQ multiplex PCR; TCRdb's copy has only in-frame clones and lacks some. The table includes nearly 350,000 clones, about 83% detected once. Sample: peripheral blood. All receptors come from a man younger than 40 with active or convalescent COVID-19.

Worth noting for this clone: A junction boundary mismatches the germline segment, possibly from a read error. The V call is TRBV6-5, the J call TRBJ2-2; 10 positions match TRBD1. CDR3 length: 15 amino acids. The germline gives CDR1 MNHEY, CDR2 SVGAGI. CDR3 DNA sequence: TGTGCCAGCACTTACGACAGGGGGCGAACCGGGGAGCTGTTTTTT. As protein: CASTYDRGRTGELFF.

CDR3 DNA: TGTGCCAGCAGCCTACAGGGACCGAGCTCTGGAAACACCATATATTTT. Protein product: CASSLQGPSSGNTIYF. The rearrangement uses TRBV5-5 and TRBJ1-3; TRBD1 might be the D (6 bases). Trimming cost V 4 bases and J 0 bases, with 14 bases left between them. CDR1 and CDR2 from the germline V gene are SGHKS and YYEKEE (reference sequence). This CDR3 is 16 amino acids long.

V is TRBV18 and J is TRBJ2-5; TRBD2 matches 14 bases. Losses at the gene ends were 4 bases for V and 3 bases for J; bases not matched to a gene: 4. CDR1 is KGHSH and CDR2 is LQKENI in the germline V gene. The CDR3 is 16 amino acids. The CDR3 spells CASSLRLAGGEETQYF. As DNA, the CDR3 is TGTGCCAGCTCACTCCGACTAGCGGGAGGGGAAGAGACCCAGTACTTC.

CDR3 nucleotides: TGTGCCAGCAGTTTTGGGGGGGGCAGTAATTCACCCCTCCACTTT. Translating gives CASSFGGGSNSPLHF. V is TRBV27 and J is TRBJ1-6; weak D call: TRBD1 (6 bases). Germline V CDR1 and CDR2: MNHEY, SMNVEV (reference sequence). CDR3 size: 15 residues. V was cut by 3 bases and J by 6 bases, with 12 bases left in between.

This clone was found a few times. The chain has TRBV2 and TRBJ2-7; perhaps TRBD1 as D (6 bases). Per the germline V gene, CDR1 is SNHLY and CDR2 is FYNNEI. The CDR3 consists of 12 residues. V lost 8 bases and J lost 5, with 13 bases in between. The CDR3 reads CASVQGFNEQYF. CDR3 bases: TGTGCCAGCGTACAGGGTTTCAACGAGCAGTACTTC.